The 20 T cell receptor beta chains presented below share a single source sample, sequenced in a study of blood T cell repertoires in COVID-19. Data came from immunoSEQ multiplex PCR; TCRdb stores just in-frame clones and leaves some out. The profile shows roughly 250,000 clones, 75% to 85% of them singletons. Sequencing input: peripheral blood. These TCRs come from a human donor in a cohort sampled during active COVID-19.

The chain employs TRBV28 and TRBJ1-2, with D possibly TRBD1 on 6 matching bases. The germline V gene has CDR1 MDHEN and CDR2 SYDVKM. The CDR3 runs to 13 residues. V lost 2 bases, J lost 8 bases, and 12 bases lay in between. CDR3 nucleotides: TGTGCCAGCAGTTTAACAGGGATCCGGGGCTACACCTTC. It codes for CASSLTGIRGYTF.

The CDR3 here is CAISNSGNRDGYTF. The CDR3 DNA follows: TGTGCCATCAGTAATTCCGGGAACAGGGACGGCTACACCTTC. J is TRBJ1-2 and V is TRBV10-3, with D tentatively TRBD1 (6 bases). V was pared by 5 bases and J by 8 bases, with 18 bases between. There are 14 residues in the CDR3. The germline gives CDR1 ENHRY, CDR2 SYGVKD.

The V gene is TRBV10-2, the J gene TRBJ2-7; 7 bases align to TRBD1. There are 13 residues in the CDR3. Germline lookup yields CDR1 WSHSY and CDR2 SAAADI. V lost 6 bases and J lost 2; bases outside the gene matches: 4. CDR3 region: CASRRDRAYEQYF. The CDR3 DNA follows: TGCGCCAGCAGAAGGGACAGAGCCTACGAGCAGTACTTC.

The genes are TRBV3-1 (or the pseudogene TRBV3-2) and TRBJ2-1; no firm D call. This CDR3 contains 12 residues. V lost 4 bases to trimming and J lost 5 bases, with 6 bases between them. Germline CDR1 and CDR2: LGHDT and YNNKEL (reference sequence). This CDR3 is CASSLLDNEQFF. The CDR3 coding sequence is TGTGCCAGCAGCCTCTTAGACAATGAGCAGTTCTTC.

The chain recombines TRBV7-2 with TRBJ2-7, with a possible D match to TRBD1 (6 bases). CDR1 and CDR2 (germline): SGHTA, FQGNSA. Between the trimmed V and J ends, which lost 1 base and 5 bases, there was a span of 6 bases. The length of the CDR3 is 12 residues. Here the CDR3 DNA reads TGTGCCAGCAGCTTAGACAGGGACGAGCAGTACTTC. Its translation is CASSLDRDEQYF.

V is TRBV5-1 and J is TRBJ2-1, with 7 positions matching TRBD2. This CDR3 has 15 residues. The V and J ends lost 0 bases and 9 bases, in that order; junction bases with no gene match: 9. Germline CDR1 reads SGHRS; CDR2 reads YFSETQ. CDR3 residues: CASSLGIGGFSEQFF. Written as DNA, the CDR3 is TGCGCCAGCAGCTTGGGAATCGGGGGGTTCAGTGAGCAGTTCTTC.

The J gene is TRBJ1-5, the V gene TRBV5-4, with 7 nucleotides matching TRBD1. CDR1 and CDR2 (germline): SGHNT, YYREEE (reference sequence). With 5 bases clipped from V and 1 base from J, the junction kept 3 bases outside the gene matches. There are 14 residues in the CDR3. The DNA for the CDR3 is TGTGCCAGCAGTATGGGACAGAGCAATCAGCCCCAGCATTTT. Amino acid sequence: CASSMGQSNQPQHF.

The V call is TRBV7-2, the J call TRBJ2-5; 10 bases map to TRBD2. The CDR3 is made up of 14 amino acids. Germline CDR1 reads SGHTA; CDR2 reads FQGNSA. Trimming removed 6 bases from V and 7 bases from J; junction bases left unmatched: 8. Written as DNA, the CDR3 is TGTGCCAGCAGGGCGAGCGGGGGGGTGGCGACCCAGTACTTC. Its protein is CASRASGGVATQYF.

The chain has TRBV3-1 (or the pseudogene TRBV3-2) and TRBJ2-2, with a tentative D call TRBD1 (5 bases). The CDR3 covers 13 residues. CDR1 and CDR2 from the germline V gene are LGHDT and YNNKEL (reference sequence). V shed 8 bases and J shed 8 bases, with 15 bases lying between them. CDR3 DNA: TGTGCCAGCGGAACAGGACGTCGGGGGGAGCTGTTTTTT. Its protein product is CASGTGRRGELFF.

The chain uses TRBV9 and TRBJ1-1; D is perhaps TRBD1 (6 bases). Germline V lookup: CDR1 SGDLS, CDR2 YYNGEE. V lost 1 base and J 5 bases, leaving 9 bases between the germline ends. The CDR3 length is 13 residues. The chain's CDR3 is CASSVQGITEAFF. CDR3 coding DNA: TGTGCCAGCAGCGTACAGGGGATTACTGAAGCTTTCTTT.

The chain links TRBV27 to TRBJ2-3, with TRBD1 matching 7 bases. J lost 0 bases, V lost 6 bases, and 3 bases had no gene match. There are 14 residues in the CDR3. In germline, CDR1 is MNHEY, CDR2 SMNVEV (reference sequence). CDR3 nucleotides: TGTGCCAGCAGGGGGACAGTAAGCACAGATACGCAGTATTTT. Translation gives CASRGTVSTDTQYF.

This chain joins TRBV11-3 and TRBJ2-1, with TRBD2 identical over 11 bases. Germline CDR1 SGHNT, CDR2 YENEEA. V was clipped by 5 bases and J by 9 bases; unmatched bases: 3. CDR3 length: 13 amino acids. CDR3 residues: CASSPGLAVEQFF. The CDR3 DNA reads TGTGCCAGCAGCCCGGGACTAGCGGTTGAGCAGTTCTTC.

The chain carries TRBV10-1 and TRBJ2-3; TRBD2 matches 7 bases. Looked up from germline, CDR1 is WNHNN and CDR2 is SYGVQD (reference sequence). There are 15 residues in the CDR3. Germline trimming cut 3 bases from V and 2 bases from J; bases unmatched to any gene: 5. DNA for the CDR3: TGCGCCAGCAGTGAAGGCGGGAGTCCCACAGATACGCAGTATTTT. It encodes CASSEGGSPTDTQYF.

This clone was picked up one time. This chain joins TRBV12-3 or TRBV12-4 and TRBJ1-1; D ambiguous. There are 13 residues in the CDR3. Trimming pared 7 bases from V and 4 bases from J, leaving 13 bases between. The DNA of the CDR3 is TGTGCCAGCACTCGATTACTGATCACTGAAGCTTTCTTT. Its translation is CASTRLLITEAFF.

The chain is built from TRBV7-2 and TRBJ2-1, with D perhaps TRBD2 (5 bases). Germline V lookup: CDR1 SGHTA, CDR2 FQGNSA. Trimming stripped 4 bases from V and 7 bases from J, with 20 bases between. CDR3 size: 16 residues. The CDR3 reads CASSSAVRTRGNEQFF. The CDR3 nucleotides read TGTGCCAGCAGCTCTGCGGTCAGGACGAGAGGGAATGAGCAGTTCTTC.

The rearrangement uses TRBV11-2 and TRBJ2-7; TRBD2 agrees at 13 bases. The CDR3 contains 16 residues. CDR1 is SGHAT, CDR2 FQNNGV, per germline. V trimming: 3 bases; J trimming: 0 bases; junction bases outside the gene matches: 2. The CDR3: CASSFTSGRDSYEQYF. DNA of the CDR3: TGTGCCAGCAGCTTTACTAGCGGGAGGGACTCCTACGAGCAGTACTTC.

The rearrangement links TRBV5-1 to TRBJ2-7; no clear D gene. Germline lookup yields CDR1 SGHRS and CDR2 YFSETQ. Trimming left V 4 bases short and J 4 bases short, with 6 bases between. The CDR3 consists of 11 residues. CDR3 nucleotides: TGCGCCAGCAGCCGAGAATACGAGCAGTACTTC. Translation gives CASSREYEQYF.

This clone turned up a few times. The chain carries TRBV4-1 and TRBJ2-5, with TRBD1 matching over 11 bases. Germline V gene data show CDR1 as MGHRA and CDR2 as YSYEKL. Losses at the gene ends were 0 bases for V and 5 bases for J; bases not matched to a gene: 5. CDR3 length equals 16 residues. This chain's CDR3 is CASSQDGTGGLETQYF. Written as DNA, the CDR3 is TGCGCCAGCAGCCAAGATGGGACAGGGGGTCTCGAGACCCAGTACTTC.

The chain has TRBV2 and TRBJ2-3, with D uncertain. Germline loops: CDR1 SNHLY, CDR2 FYNNEI. V was trimmed by 6 bases and J by 6 bases, leaving 16 bases between them. The CDR3 has 14 residues. The CDR3 loop reads CASSLSRETDTQYF. The CDR3 DNA sequence: TGTGCCAGCAGCCTTTCCCGCGAGACTGATACGCAGTATTTT. Full variable domain (missing parts from reference TRBV2 and TRBJ2-3): EPEVTQTPSHQVTQMGQEVILRCVPISNHLYFYWYRQILGQKVEFLVSFYNNEISEKSEIFDDQFSVERPDGSNFTLKIRSTKLEDSAMYFCASSLSRETDTQYFGPGTRLTVL.

CDR3 amino acids: CASSLGTGTGGEQYF. The CDR3 DNA reads as TGTGCCAGCAGTTTAGGAACCGGGACAGGGGGCGAGCAGTACTTC. V gene TRBV6-5 combines with J gene TRBJ2-7; 11 bases match TRBD1. CDR3 length: 15 residues. Germline V gene lookup returns CDR1 MNHEY and CDR2 SVGAGI. The trim removed 4 bases at V and 6 bases at J, leaving 8 bases unmatched.